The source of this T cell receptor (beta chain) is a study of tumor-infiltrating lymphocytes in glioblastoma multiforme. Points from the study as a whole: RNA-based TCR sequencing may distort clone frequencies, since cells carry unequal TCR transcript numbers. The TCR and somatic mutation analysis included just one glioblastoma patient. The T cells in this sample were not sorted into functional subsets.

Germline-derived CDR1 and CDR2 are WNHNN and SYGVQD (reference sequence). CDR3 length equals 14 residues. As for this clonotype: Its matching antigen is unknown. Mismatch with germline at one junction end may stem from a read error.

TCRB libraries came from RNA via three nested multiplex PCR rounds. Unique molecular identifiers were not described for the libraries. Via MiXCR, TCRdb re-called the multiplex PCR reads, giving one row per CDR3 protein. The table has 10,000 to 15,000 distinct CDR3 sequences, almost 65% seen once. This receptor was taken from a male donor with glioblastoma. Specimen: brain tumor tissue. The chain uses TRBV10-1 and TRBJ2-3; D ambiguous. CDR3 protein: CASSEFVATDTHYF. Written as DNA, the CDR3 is TGCGCCAGCAGTGAGTTTGTAGCCACAGATACGCATTATTTT.